This T cell receptor (beta chain) was identified in a study of blood T cell repertoires in COVID-19. Overall study: The United States, Italy and Spain provided the acute and convalescent COVID-19 samples.

Authors' processing steps: Estimation of nucleated cell counts relied on the amplification of reference gene primers. Repertoires were generated with immunoSEQ multiplex PCR, while TCRdb's copy carries only in-frame clones and drops some. V and J calls and clone size are given by that table; D and trimming were obtained from the DNA. The sample records roughly 250,000 clones, around 87% being singletons. Material: peripheral blood. This clonotype was sampled from a man aged 55 to 70 who had recovered from COVID-19.

CDR3 sequence reads: CASSLPGHGYTF. In DNA, the CDR3 is TGTGCCAGCAGTCTACCAGGCCATGGCTACACCTTC. The gene calls are TRBV25-1 and TRBJ1-2; D remains unclear. The CDR3 loop spans 12 amino acids. The ends were cut back, 5 bases at V and 6 bases at J, with 10 bases in the middle. Germline V gives CDR1 MGHDK, CDR2 SYGVNS.